This TCR beta chain was found in a study of T-cell memory formation after mild COVID-19. MiXCR was run by TCRdb on the 5' RACE reads, yielding one entry per CDR3 protein. The sample lists 410,000 or so distinct CDR3 sequences, 23% occurring once. The germline V gene has CDR1 SGHDT and CDR2 YYEEEE. The CDR3 covers 16 residues. About this clonotype itself: One junction end disagrees with the germline gene, perhaps due to a read error.

The receptor's source is an adult woman who had mild COVID-19 (a few samples of this study predate the infection). Cell type and time point are not known. The chain links TRBV5-6 to TRBJ2-7, with 13 bases matching TRBD2. The source material was PBMCs or a T cell subset sorted from them (not recorded which). CDR3 protein: CASSYRGTSGAYEQCF. In nucleotides, the CDR3 is TGTGCCAGCAGCTATCGCGGGACTAGCGGGGCCTACGAGCAGTGCTTC.